These 20 T cell receptor beta chains were all obtained from the same sample, sequenced in a study of cytomegalovirus exposure and HLA in healthy donors (dated by TCRdb to the late 2010s). Library generation was performed with the immunoSEQ multiplex PCR assay. A mixture of 60 forward primers for TCR Vbeta segments and 13 reverse primers for TCR Jbeta segments was used in the multiplex PCR. The table was pulled from immuneACCESS by TCRdb, which kept in-frame rearrangements only. Such tables lose some clones; where checked, under half of the loss comes from unresolved V genes, and the rest has no known cause. The sample table records approximately 170,000 clones; roughly 84% of these occur just once. The ten largest clones capture 0.95% to 1.5% of the sample. The sequenced sample consisted of PBMCs. These receptors originate from a boy between 2 and 10 years old in good health and CMV-seronegative.

This chain connects TRBV19 to TRBJ1-4; the match to TRBD1 covers 7 bases. V trimming: 1 base; J trimming: 7 bases; junction bases outside the gene matches: 0. Germline loops: CDR1 LNHDA, CDR2 SQIVND (reference sequence). This CDR3 has 13 amino acids. CDR3 amino acids: CASSIGTGEKLFF. DNA of the CDR3: TGTGCCAGTAGTATAGGGACAGGTGAAAAACTGTTTTTT.

This chain links TRBV10-3 with TRBJ2-1; the D gene is possibly TRBD2 (5 bases). V was pared by 3 bases and J by 2 bases, with 11 bases between. The CDR3 has 15 residues. The germline V gene encodes CDR1 ENHRY and CDR2 SYGVKD. CDR3 coding DNA: TGTGCCATCAGTGAACGGGGAACGACCTACAATGAGCAGTTCTTC. Translation gives CAISERGTTYNEQFF.

The chain joins TRBV27 to TRBJ2-2; 8 nucleotides line up with TRBD2. CDR3 length: 16 amino acids. V shed 3 bases and J 0 bases; nucleotides not matched to a gene: 3. Germline lookup yields CDR1 MNHEY and CDR2 SMNVEV (reference sequence). This CDR3 is CASSFTSGSNTGELFF. DNA of the CDR3: TGTGCCAGCAGTTTCACTAGCGGATCGAACACCGGGGAGCTGTTTTTT.

V usage is TRBV11-3 and J usage is TRBJ2-3; D gene ambiguous. The V gene's germline CDR1 is SGHNT and CDR2 YENEEA. Trimming removed 4 bases at V and 0 bases at J, with 5 bases between. The CDR3 runs 13 residues. CDR3 DNA sequence: TGTGCCAGCAGCTCTTATAGCACAGATACGCAGTATTTT. Translating it yields CASSSYSTDTQYF.

This clone was observed a handful of times. The chain joins TRBV7-8 to TRBJ2-3; 8 bases fit TRBD2. From germline, CDR1 is SGHVS and CDR2 FQNEAQ. CDR3 size: 18 residues. The junction had 10 bases not matched to a gene; V was cut back by 2 bases and J by 0 bases. The DNA for the CDR3 is TGTGCCAGCAGCTTACTAGCGGGTGGTCCCACTAGCACAGATACGCAGTATTTT. Its translation: CASSLLAGGPTSTDTQYF. Complete variable domain (other parts from reference TRBV7-8 and TRBJ2-3): GAGVSQSPRYKVAKRGQDVALRCDPISGHVSLFWYQQALGQGPEFLTYFQNEAQLDKSGLPSDRFFAERPEGSVSTLKIQRTQQEDSAVYLCASSLLAGGPTSTDTQYFGPGTRLTVL.

The J gene is TRBJ2-1, the V gene TRBV19; 7 nucleotides match TRBD1. Trimming took 3 bases from V and 0 from J; bases not matched to a gene: 8. The length of the CDR3 is 17 residues. From germline, CDR1 is LNHDA and CDR2 SQIVND (reference sequence). CDR3 coding DNA: TGTGCCAGTAGTATGGATCAGGGGGATAGCTCCTACAATGAGCAGTTCTTC. It specifies CASSMDQGDSSYNEQFF.

The rearrangement links TRBV25-1 to TRBJ1-1; weak D call: TRBD1 (6 bases). Germline V lookup: CDR1 MGHDK, CDR2 SYGVNS. V shed 4 bases and J shed 4 bases, with 19 bases lying between them. CDR3 length equals 16 residues. CDR3: CASSAAGRGGGTEAFF. For the CDR3, the DNA is TGTGCCAGCAGTGCCGCGGGCAGGGGAGGGGGCACTGAAGCTTTCTTT.

The chain has TRBV7-6 and TRBJ2-7; D perhaps matches TRBD2 (6 bases). Germline assignment: CDR1 SGHVS and CDR2 FNYEAQ. V was clipped by 1 base and J by 4 bases, with 14 bases between them. There are 15 residues in the CDR3. The CDR3 DNA reads TGTGCCAGCAGCTTAGGGGTGGAGGGGTTGTACGAGCAGTACTTC. Translation: CASSLGVEGLYEQYF.

This clone was detected only a few times. The chain has TRBV14 and TRBJ1-1; 8 bases map to TRBD1. CDR1 is SGHDN and CDR2 is FVKESK in the germline V gene. The V and J ends lost 6 bases and 3 bases, in that order; junction bases with no gene match: 3. The CDR3 length is 13 residues. This chain's CDR3 is CASRDRGYTEAFF. The CDR3 DNA follows: TGTGCCAGCAGAGACAGGGGATACACTGAAGCTTTCTTT.

The CDR3 sequence is CASSQGQNNSPLHF. The CDR3 nucleotides read TGTGCCAGCAGCCAAGGACAGAATAATTCACCCCTCCACTTT. This chain uses TRBV14 with TRBJ1-6, with D perhaps TRBD1 (5 bases). This CDR3 is 14 amino acids long. Trimming left V 1 base short and J 5 bases short, with 6 bases between. Germline CDR1 and CDR2: SGHDN and FVKESK.

This clone has just a few counts. The chain links TRBV14 to TRBJ1-3, with D hard to call. Deletions cut 6 bases from V and 1 base from J, with 10 bases between. CDR3 length: 14 amino acids. CDR1 and CDR2 (germline): SGHDN, FVKESK. The CDR3 DNA reads as TGTGCCAGCAGTAGGGAGAGGTCTGGAAACACCATATATTTT. Its protein product is CASSRERSGNTIYF.

This clone was found a few times. The J gene is TRBJ1-2, the V gene TRBV10-3; 8 positions agree with TRBD1. The CDR3 totals 15 residues. The germline CDR1 and CDR2 sequences are ENHRY and SYGVKD. The junction had 7 bases not matched to a gene; V was cut back by 5 bases and J by 2 bases. The CDR3 nucleotides are TGTGCCATCAGTCCCTCGGACAGGGCGAACTATGGCTACACCTTC. Protein: CAISPSDRANYGYTF.

This clone was recorded a few times. V gene TRBV7-3 combines with J gene TRBJ2-7, with D maybe TRBD2 (6 bases). V was cut by 2 bases and J by 4 bases, with 12 bases left in between. There are 14 residues in the CDR3. The V gene's germline CDR1 is SGHTA and CDR2 FQGTGA. This chain's CDR3 is CASSLGGSGYEQYF. The CDR3 coding sequence is TGTGCCAGCAGCTTAGGTGGTAGCGGTTACGAGCAGTACTTC. Drawing the rest from reference TRBV7-3 and TRBJ2-7, the complete variable domain is GAGVSQTPSNKVTEKGKYVELRCDPISGHTALYWYRQSLGQGPEFLIYFQGTGAADDSGLPNDRFFAVRPEGSVSTLKIQRTERGDSAVYLCASSLGGSGYEQYFGPGTRLTVT.

CDR3 DNA: TGTGCCAGCAGTAAGGGAGGGAGTGAGCAGTTCTTC. The encoded protein is CASSKGGSEQFF. The chain is built from TRBV6-6 and TRBJ2-1; 7 nucleotides match TRBD2. The germline gives CDR1 MNHNY, CDR2 SVGAGI (reference sequence). The ends lost 5 bases at V and 9 bases at J; junction bases unmatched: 4. The CDR3 consists of 12 residues.

The chain combines TRBV7-3 with TRBJ2-1, with TRBD2 matching 9 bases. This CDR3 contains 15 residues. J lost 2 bases, V lost 5 bases, and 4 bases had no gene match. Germline V CDR1 and CDR2: SGHTA, FQGTGA. CDR3 nucleotide sequence: TGTGCCAGCAGCATAGCGGGAGAGGCCTACAATGAGCAGTTCTTC. As protein: CASSIAGEAYNEQFF.

CDR3 protein: CASSYTGMETQYF. The DNA of the CDR3 is TGTGCCAGCAGCTACACAGGGATGGAGACCCAGTACTTC. This chain connects TRBV7-2 to TRBJ2-5, with D possibly TRBD1 on 6 matching bases. The germline V gene encodes CDR1 SGHTA and CDR2 FQGNSA. CDR3 size: 13 residues. V lost 4 bases, J lost 5 bases, and 11 bases lay in between. Full variable domain (rest looked up from reference TRBV7-2 and TRBJ2-5): GAGVSQSPSNKVTEKGKDVELRCDPISGHTALYWYRQSLGQGLEFLIYFQGNSAPDKSGLPSDRFSAERTGGSVSTLTIQRTQQEDSAVYLCASSYTGMETQYFGPGTRLLVL.

J is TRBJ1-2 and V is TRBV5-1, with D perhaps matching TRBD1 (5 bases). There are 17 residues in the CDR3. Germline CDR1 SGHRS, CDR2 YFSETQ. Trimming took off 0 bases at V and 2 bases at J, with 17 bases between the two ends. CDR3 protein: CASSLALSPGPNYGYTF. CDR3 DNA: TGCGCCAGCAGCTTGGCCCTCTCCCCAGGGCCCAACTATGGCTACACCTTC.

In the case of this clone: Other DNA sequences in this sample translate to the same CDR3. This chain joins TRBV7-9 and TRBJ1-1; tentative D call: TRBD1 (6 bases). Trimming cost V 5 bases and J 8 bases, with 15 bases left between them. The germline gives CDR1 SEHNR, CDR2 FQNEAQ (reference sequence). CDR3 length: 13 amino acids. DNA of the CDR3: TGTGCCAGCAGCCGGGGACATGGCACCGAAGCTTTCTTT. This encodes CASSRGHGTEAFF.

In DNA, the CDR3 is TGTGCCACCAGCAGGGTCCTAGGACAGGGGTGGGACATTCAGTACTTC. This gives the protein CATSRVLGQGWDIQYF. The chain combines TRBV15 with TRBJ2-4; 9 bases are shared with TRBD1. With 3 bases clipped from V and 8 bases from J, the junction kept 11 bases outside the gene matches. CDR3 length: 16 amino acids. CDR1 and CDR2 from the germline V gene are LNHNV and YYDKDF (reference sequence).

This clone was seen more than once but under ten times. The CDR3 reads CASSDSGYGYTF. The CDR3, as DNA: TGTGCCAGCAGTGATTCAGGGTATGGCTACACCTTC. J is TRBJ1-2 and V is TRBV2; TRBD1 is a possible D gene (5 bases). The CDR3 runs 12 residues. Trimming removed 3 bases at V and 5 bases at J, with 7 bases between. In germline, CDR1 is SNHLY, CDR2 FYNNEI.